Presented here are 20 T cell receptor beta chains from one specimen sequenced in a study of neurological immune-mediated disorders (dated by TCRdb to between 2017 and 2020). The library relied on 5' RACE. For sequencing, an Illumina HiSeq 2500 was employed. Starting from the raw public reads, TCRdb applied fastp trimming at Q25, assembled clones with MiXCR and retained in-frame beta chains. Rows are combined by CDR3 protein, so each entry shows the most common genes and DNA. This sample lists about 55,000 distinct CDR3 sequences; approximately 4.4% were detected once. The ten largest clones capture roughly 3.1% of the sample. Sequenced material: PBMCs. Every receptor here comes from a man aged 45-65 years with multiple sclerosis.

This clonotype was picked up many times. V gene TRBV7-2 combines with J gene TRBJ2-3; possible D gene TRBD2, 7 bases. The CDR3 runs to 16 residues. Trimming removed 2 bases at V and 0 bases at J, with 12 bases between. CDR1 and CDR2 (germline): SGHTA, FQGNSA. The DNA for the CDR3 is TGTGCCAGCAGCTTAATCGGGGGGCCTAGCACAGATACGCAGTATTTT. This sequence encodes CASSLIGGPSTDTQYF.

This clonotype turned up a few times. The chain recombines TRBV10-1 with TRBJ2-7; 11 bases agree with TRBD2. The trim removed 7 bases at V and 6 bases at J, leaving 14 bases unmatched. CDR3 size: 16 residues. Germline values: CDR1 WNHNN, CDR2 SYGVQD (reference sequence). DNA of the CDR3: TGCGCCAGCAAGGTTCCCCTAGCGGGAGGAAGGTGCGAGCAGTACTTC. It specifies CASKVPLAGGRCEQYF.

This clonotype showed up many times. The chain couples TRBV5-1 to TRBJ2-6; D is perhaps TRBD1 or TRBD2 (5 bases each). Trimming removed 7 bases at V and 1 base at J, with 15 bases between. Germline CDR1 and CDR2: SGHRS and YFSETQ. The CDR3 totals 16 residues. The CDR3 is CASVRDGGSGANVLTF. The CDR3 DNA is TGCGCCAGCGTCCGGGACGGTGGATCTGGGGCCAACGTCCTGACTTTC.

There are many counts of this clonotype. This rearrangement joins TRBV20-1 to TRBJ1-5, with 7 bases lining up with TRBD1. The CDR3 covers 14 residues. The germline V gene encodes CDR1 DFQATT and CDR2 SNEGSKA (reference sequence). The V gene end was trimmed by 2 bases and the J gene end by 3 bases; junction bases not matched to a gene: 4. DNA for the CDR3: TGCAGTGCTAGAAGGGGGCAGAACAATCAGCCCCAGCATTTT. Protein sequence: CSARRGQNNQPQHF.

This clonotype showed up just a few times. The V and J genes are TRBV9 and TRBJ1-2, with 10 bases lining up with TRBD1. Germline trimming cut 4 bases from V and 1 base from J; bases unmatched to any gene: 7. Germline V gene data show CDR1 as SGDLS and CDR2 as YYNGEE. The CDR3 is 16 amino acids. The CDR3 loop is CASSTGQGGFNYGYTF. CDR3 in DNA: TGTGCCAGCAGCACAGGACAGGGGGGCTTTAACTATGGCTACACCTTC.

This clonotype was seen a handful of times. The chain has TRBV5-1 and TRBJ2-3; 10 positions match TRBD2. The CDR3 runs 14 residues. Germline lookup yields CDR1 SGHRS and CDR2 YFSETQ. After removal of 8 bases from V and 5 bases from J, the junction contained 8 bases not matched to a gene. CDR3 sequence: CASSSGRAGDTQYF. In nucleotides, the CDR3 is TGCGCCAGTTCCAGCGGGAGGGCCGGAGATACGCAGTATTTT.

In its sample, this clonotype was seen many times. The rearrangement links TRBV6-1 to TRBJ2-6; D is unclear. Germline CDR1 MNHNS, CDR2 SASEGT. The length of the CDR3 is 16 residues. V was pared by 5 bases and J by 0 bases, with 11 bases between. The CDR3 DNA reads TGTGCCAGCAGTCCAATGGTGAGCTCTGGGGCCAACGTCCTGACTTTC. Protein product: CASSPMVSSGANVLTF.

This clonotype has a count of ten or more. The chain uses TRBV2 and TRBJ2-3; the D is unclear. CDR1 and CDR2 from the germline V gene are SNHLY and FYNNEI. The length of the CDR3 is 12 residues. V lost 6 bases and J 2 bases, leaving 6 bases between the germline ends. This CDR3 reads CASRLLTDTQYF. Written as DNA, the CDR3 is TGTGCCAGCAGACTACTCACAGATACGCAGTATTTT.

At least ten counts were recorded for this clonotype. This chain uses TRBV20-1 with TRBJ1-3; D unclear. V lost 0 bases to trimming and J lost 0 bases, with 9 bases between them. CDR1 and CDR2 from the germline V gene are DFQATT and SNEGSKA (reference sequence). The CDR3 consists of 15 residues. The CDR3 DNA sequence: TGCAGTGCTAGAGATCGCCAGTACTCTGGAAACACCATATATTTT. Translated, it gives CSARDRQYSGNTIYF.

This clonotype was seen more than once but under ten times. The chain links TRBV29-1 to TRBJ1-1, with a tentative D call TRBD1 (5 bases). Germline-derived CDR1 and CDR2 are SQVTM and ANQGSEA. V lost 4 bases and J lost 6, with 9 bases in between. This CDR3 has 11 amino acids. The CDR3 region is CSVALGPEAFF. The DNA of the CDR3 is TGCAGCGTTGCGCTGGGACCTGAAGCTTTCTTT.

This clonotype occurred many times. The chain is built from TRBV7-3 and TRBJ2-1, with D unresolved. The CDR3 is made up of 12 amino acids. Germline V gene sequence: CDR1 SGHTA, CDR2 FQGTGA. Between the trimmed V and J ends, which lost 2 bases and 10 bases, there was a span of 9 bases. CDR3 sequence: CASSLAFGEQFF. CDR3 bases: TGTGCCAGCAGCTTAGCCTTTGGGGAGCAGTTCTTC.

This clonotype was seen more than once but under ten times. The chain carries TRBV4-2 and TRBJ2-2; 14 bases map to TRBD2. V dropped 6 bases and J dropped 8; count of bases not matched to a gene: 5. The CDR3 extends over 15 amino acids. Germline V CDR1 and CDR2: LGHNA, YNFKEQ. In DNA form, the CDR3 reads TGTGCCAGCAGGGGACTAGCGGGAGTTGGGGGGGAGCTGTTTTTT. Its protein product is CASRGLAGVGGELFF.

The sample holds many counts of this clonotype. The chain is built from TRBV27 and TRBJ1-2; D not certain. The V end lost 6 bases, the J end lost 4 bases, and 9 bases lay between the germline ends. The CDR3 totals 12 residues. The germline V gene has CDR1 MNHEY and CDR2 SMNVEV (reference sequence). CDR3 sequence: CASREGRYGYTF. CDR3 nucleotide sequence: TGTGCCAGCAGGGAGGGTCGCTATGGCTACACCTTC.

At least ten counts were recorded for this clonotype. The CDR3 sequence is CASSLGHNTGELFF. Written as DNA, the CDR3 is TGCGCCAGCAGCTTGGGACACAACACCGGGGAGCTGTTTTTT. The chain has TRBV5-1 and TRBJ2-2; D is uncertain. V gave up 0 bases and J gave up 2 bases, with 5 bases separating them. Germline V gene lookup returns CDR1 SGHRS and CDR2 YFSETQ. The CDR3 runs 14 residues.

The rearrangement links TRBV5-1 to TRBJ2-3, with D hard to call. The germline V gene encodes CDR1 SGHRS and CDR2 YFSETQ. The ends were cut back, 1 base at V and 5 bases at J, with 8 bases in the middle. This CDR3 is 13 amino acids long. CDR3 sequence reads: CASSLRPGDTQYF. The CDR3 DNA is TGCGCCAGCAGCTTGAGGCCCGGAGATACGCAGTATTTT.

This clonotype was counted ten times or more. The V gene is TRBV29-1, the J gene TRBJ2-7; 11 bases fit TRBD2. Trimming took 1 base from V and 7 from J; bases not matched to a gene: 27. Germline values: CDR1 SQVTM, CDR2 ANQGSEA. The CDR3 is 21 amino acids. The CDR3, as DNA: TGCAGCGTTGAAGGGAAACCGCTAGAGAGCGGGACTAGCGGCCCATGTTGGGAGCAGTACTTC. Its protein is CSVEGKPLESGTSGPCWEQYF.

This clonotype was observed at least ten times. The gene calls are TRBV7-3 and TRBJ2-1, with a tentative D call TRBD2 (6 bases). This CDR3 has 13 residues. Germline V gene lookup returns CDR1 SGHTA and CDR2 FQGTGA. Trimming took 5 bases from V and 9 from J, leaving 14 bases between them. DNA for the CDR3: TGTGCCAGCAGCCCAACTAGCAATGGTGAGCAGTTCTTC. Translating gives CASSPTSNGEQFF.

This clonotype was recorded a few times. The chain recombines TRBV7-3 with TRBJ1-6; a weak D match, TRBD1 (6 bases). V gave up 3 bases and J gave up 7 bases, with 10 bases separating them. The CDR3 runs 14 residues. Germline lookup yields CDR1 SGHTA and CDR2 FQGTGA. The CDR3 bases are TGTGCCAGCAGCTTGGGGACAATGAATTCACCCCTCCACTTT. Encoded protein: CASSLGTMNSPLHF.

This clonotype was counted at least ten times. The chain joins TRBV15 to TRBJ2-1; no definite D call. CDR3 length: 16 amino acids. The V and J ends lost 0 bases and 1 base respectively, with 10 bases between them. Germline V CDR1 and CDR2: LNHNV, YYDKDF (reference sequence). CDR3 DNA sequence: TGTGCCACCAGCAGAGATAGGAGCTGGTCCTACAATGAGCAGTTCTTC. Protein sequence: CATSRDRSWSYNEQFF.

This clonotype has a count of ten or more. The conserved closing phenylalanine or tryptophan is absent in this CDR3, likely reflecting a read error. V and J are TRBV5-1 and TRBJ2-4; D possibly corresponds to TRBD2 (6 bases). The CDR3 is made up of 14 amino acids. With 2 bases removed from V and 1 base from J, the gap between germline ends came to 7 bases. From germline, CDR1 is SGHRS and CDR2 YFSETQ. CDR3 in amino acids: CASSLTSAKNIQYN. The CDR3 coding sequence is TGCGCCAGCAGCTTAACTAGCGCCAAAAACATTCAGTACAAC.